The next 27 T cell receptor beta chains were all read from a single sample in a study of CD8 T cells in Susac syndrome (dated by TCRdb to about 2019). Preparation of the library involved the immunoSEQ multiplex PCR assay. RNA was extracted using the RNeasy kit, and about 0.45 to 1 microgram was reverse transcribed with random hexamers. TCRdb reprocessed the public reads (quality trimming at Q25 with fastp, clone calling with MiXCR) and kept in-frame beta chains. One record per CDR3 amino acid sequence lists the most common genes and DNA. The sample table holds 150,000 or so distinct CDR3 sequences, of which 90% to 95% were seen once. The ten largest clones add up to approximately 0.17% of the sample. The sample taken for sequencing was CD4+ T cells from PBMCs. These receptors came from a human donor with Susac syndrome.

The CDR3 loop reads CSGILRGELFF. For the CDR3, the DNA is TGCAGCGGGATTCTGCGCGGGGAGCTGTTTTTT. The chain uses TRBV29-1 and TRBJ2-2, with D unresolved. Germline CDR1 reads SQVTM; CDR2 reads ANQGSEA. V was shortened by 7 bases and J by 7 bases, with 10 bases between the two germline ends. The CDR3 runs to 11 residues.

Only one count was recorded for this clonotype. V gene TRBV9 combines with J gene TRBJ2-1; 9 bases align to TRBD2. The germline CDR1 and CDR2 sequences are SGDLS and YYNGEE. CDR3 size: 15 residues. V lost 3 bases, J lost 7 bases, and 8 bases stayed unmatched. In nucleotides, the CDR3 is TGTGCCAGCAGCGAGGGACTAGCCCGCACTAATGAGCAGTTCTTC. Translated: CASSEGLARTNEQFF.

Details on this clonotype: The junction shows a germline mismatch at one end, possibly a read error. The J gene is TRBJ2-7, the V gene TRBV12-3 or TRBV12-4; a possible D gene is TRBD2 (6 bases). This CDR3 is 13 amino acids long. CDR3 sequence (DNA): TGTGCCAGCAGTCACCGGGACTCCAATCAGCTTGACTTC. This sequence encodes CASSHRDSNQLDF.

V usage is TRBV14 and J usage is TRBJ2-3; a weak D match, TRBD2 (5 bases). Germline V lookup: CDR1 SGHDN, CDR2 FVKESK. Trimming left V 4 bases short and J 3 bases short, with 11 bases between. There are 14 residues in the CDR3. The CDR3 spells CASSRSRETDTQYF. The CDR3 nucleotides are TGTGCCAGCAGCCGTTCAAGGGAGACAGATACGCAGTATTTT.

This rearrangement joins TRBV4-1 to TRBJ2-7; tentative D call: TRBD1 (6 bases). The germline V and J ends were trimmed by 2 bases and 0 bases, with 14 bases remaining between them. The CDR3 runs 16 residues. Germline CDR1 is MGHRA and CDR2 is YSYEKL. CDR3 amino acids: CASSQTTGASSYEQYF. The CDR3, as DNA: TGCGCCAGCAGCCAAACGACAGGAGCCAGCTCCTACGAGCAGTACTTC.

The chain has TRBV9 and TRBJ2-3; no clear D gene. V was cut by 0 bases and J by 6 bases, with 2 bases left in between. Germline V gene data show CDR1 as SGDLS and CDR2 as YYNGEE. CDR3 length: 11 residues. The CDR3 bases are TGTGCCAGCAGCGTAGAGGATACGCAGTATTTT. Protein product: CASSVEDTQYF.

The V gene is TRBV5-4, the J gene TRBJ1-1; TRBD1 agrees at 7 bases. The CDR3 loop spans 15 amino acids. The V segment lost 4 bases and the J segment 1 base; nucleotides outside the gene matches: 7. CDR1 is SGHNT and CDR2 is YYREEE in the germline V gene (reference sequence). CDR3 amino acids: CASSDPGQRNTEAFF. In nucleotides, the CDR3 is TGTGCCAGCAGCGACCCGGGACAGCGGAACACTGAAGCTTTCTTT. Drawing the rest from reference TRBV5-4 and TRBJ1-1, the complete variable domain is ETGVTQSPTHLIKTRGQQVTLRCSSQSGHNTVSWYQQALGQGPQFIFQYYREEENGRGNFPPRFSGLQFPNYSSELNVNALELDDSALYLCASSDPGQRNTEAFFGQGTRLTVV.

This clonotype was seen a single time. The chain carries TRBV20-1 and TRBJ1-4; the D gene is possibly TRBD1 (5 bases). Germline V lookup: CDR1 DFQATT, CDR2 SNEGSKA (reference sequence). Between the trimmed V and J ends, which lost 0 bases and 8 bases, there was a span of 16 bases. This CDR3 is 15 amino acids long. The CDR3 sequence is CSARDRGGSAEKLFF. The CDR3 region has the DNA TGCAGTGCTAGAGACCGGGGGGGGTCAGCGGAAAAACTGTTTTTT.

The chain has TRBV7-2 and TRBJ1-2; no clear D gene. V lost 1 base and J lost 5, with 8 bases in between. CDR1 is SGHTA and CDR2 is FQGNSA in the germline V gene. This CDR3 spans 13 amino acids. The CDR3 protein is CASSLVPEYGYTF. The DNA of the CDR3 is TGTGCCAGCAGCTTAGTGCCTGAATATGGCTACACCTTC.

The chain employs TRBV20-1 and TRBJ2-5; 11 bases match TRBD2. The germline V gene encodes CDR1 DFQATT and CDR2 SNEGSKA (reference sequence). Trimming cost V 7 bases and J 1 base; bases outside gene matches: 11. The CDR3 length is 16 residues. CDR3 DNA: TGCAGTGGGAAGATCGGACTAGCGGGTTCCCAAGAGACCCAGTACTTC. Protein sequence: CSGKIGLAGSQETQYF.

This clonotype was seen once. CDR3 nucleotides: TGCGCCAGCAGCCTGAGGGGGGTTGGTACAGATACGCAGTATTTT. Its translation is CASSLRGVGTDTQYF. The chain combines TRBV5-1 with TRBJ2-3; D is possibly TRBD1 or TRBD2 (6 bases each). V shed 4 bases and J shed 3 bases, with 15 bases lying between them. This CDR3 contains 15 residues. In germline, CDR1 is SGHRS, CDR2 YFSETQ.

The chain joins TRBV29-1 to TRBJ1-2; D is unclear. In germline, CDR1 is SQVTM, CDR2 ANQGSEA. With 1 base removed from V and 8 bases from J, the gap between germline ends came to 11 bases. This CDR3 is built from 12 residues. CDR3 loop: CSVEGTLGGYTF. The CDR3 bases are TGCAGCGTTGAAGGGACCTTGGGAGGCTACACCTTC.

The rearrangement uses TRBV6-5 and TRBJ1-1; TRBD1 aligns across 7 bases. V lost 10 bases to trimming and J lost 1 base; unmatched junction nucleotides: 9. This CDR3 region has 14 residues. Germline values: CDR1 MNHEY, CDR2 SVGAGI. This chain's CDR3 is CATKLGGRNTEAFF. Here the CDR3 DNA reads TGTGCCACCAAACTAGGGGGCCGGAACACTGAAGCTTTCTTT.

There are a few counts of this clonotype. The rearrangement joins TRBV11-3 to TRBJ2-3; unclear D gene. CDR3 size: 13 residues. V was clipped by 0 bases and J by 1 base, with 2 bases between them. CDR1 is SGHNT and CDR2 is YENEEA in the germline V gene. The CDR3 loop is CASSLDGTDTQYF. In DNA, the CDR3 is TGTGCCAGCAGCTTAGATGGCACAGATACGCAGTATTTT. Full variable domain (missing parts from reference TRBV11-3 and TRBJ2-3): EAGVVQSPRYKIIEKKQPVAFWCNPISGHNTLYWYLQNLGQGPELLIRYENEEAVDDSQLPKDRFSAERLKGVDSTLKIQPAELGDSAVYLCASSLDGTDTQYFGPGTRLTVL.

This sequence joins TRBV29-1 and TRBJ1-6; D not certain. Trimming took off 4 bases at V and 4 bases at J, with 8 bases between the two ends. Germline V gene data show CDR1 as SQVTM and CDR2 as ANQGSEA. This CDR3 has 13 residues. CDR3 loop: CSVGDSYNSPLHF. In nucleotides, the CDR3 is TGCAGCGTTGGTGACTCTTATAATTCACCCCTCCACTTT.

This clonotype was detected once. CDR3 nucleotide sequence: TGTGCCAGCAGTCCCTTAATCCAGCAGTACTTC. Its protein product is CASSPLIQQYF. V gene TRBV6-6 combines with J gene TRBJ2-7; D remains ambiguous. The CDR3 is 11 residues long. CDR1 and CDR2 from the germline V gene are MNHNY and SVGAGI (reference sequence). Trimming removed 5 bases from V and 8 bases from J, with 10 bases in between.

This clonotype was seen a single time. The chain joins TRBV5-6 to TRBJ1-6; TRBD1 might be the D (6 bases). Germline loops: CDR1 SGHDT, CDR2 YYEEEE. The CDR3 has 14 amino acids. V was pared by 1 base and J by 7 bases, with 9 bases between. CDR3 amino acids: CASSLNRVNSPLHF. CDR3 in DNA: TGTGCCAGCAGCTTGAACAGGGTCAATTCACCCCTCCACTTT.

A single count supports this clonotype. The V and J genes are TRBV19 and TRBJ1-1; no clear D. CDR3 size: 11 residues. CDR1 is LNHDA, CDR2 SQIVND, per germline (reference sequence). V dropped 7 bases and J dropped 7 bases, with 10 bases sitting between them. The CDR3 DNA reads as TGTGCCAGTACGGAGGAAAATGAAGCTTTCTTT. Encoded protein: CASTEENEAFF.

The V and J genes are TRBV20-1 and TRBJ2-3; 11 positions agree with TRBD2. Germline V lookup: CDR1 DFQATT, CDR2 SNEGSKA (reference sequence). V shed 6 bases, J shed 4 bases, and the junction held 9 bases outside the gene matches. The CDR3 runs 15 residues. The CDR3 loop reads CSANLAGGRADTQYF. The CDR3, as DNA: TGCAGTGCAAACTTAGCGGGGGGGCGCGCAGATACGCAGTATTTT.

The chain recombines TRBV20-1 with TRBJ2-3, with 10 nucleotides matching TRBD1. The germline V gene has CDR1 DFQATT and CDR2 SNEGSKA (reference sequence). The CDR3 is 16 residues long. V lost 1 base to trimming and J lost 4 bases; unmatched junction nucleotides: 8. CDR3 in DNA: TGCAGTGCTAGAGGCTCAGTAGGGACAGGGGCAGATACGCAGTATTTT. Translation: CSARGSVGTGADTQYF.

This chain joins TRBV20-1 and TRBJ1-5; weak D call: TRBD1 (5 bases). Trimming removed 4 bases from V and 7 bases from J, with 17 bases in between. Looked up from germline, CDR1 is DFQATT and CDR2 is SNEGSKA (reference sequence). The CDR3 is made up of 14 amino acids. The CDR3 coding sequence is TGCAGTGCTAATCAGCTAGGGGCTGAGCAGCCCCAGCATTTT. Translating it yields CSANQLGAEQPQHF.

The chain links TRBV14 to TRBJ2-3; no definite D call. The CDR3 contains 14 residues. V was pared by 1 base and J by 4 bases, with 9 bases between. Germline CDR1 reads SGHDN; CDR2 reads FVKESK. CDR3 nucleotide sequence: TGTGCCAGCAGCCAAGGACCAACGGCAGATACGCAGTATTTT. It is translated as CASSQGPTADTQYF.

The CDR3, as DNA: TGTGCCAGCAGCTTAGGACAGGGGGGTGTTGAAGCTTTCTTT. Residues: CASSLGQGGVEAFF. The genes are TRBV5-6 and TRBJ1-1; 10 bases match TRBD1. Germline V gene data show CDR1 as SGHDT and CDR2 as YYEEEE. V was clipped by 2 bases and J by 7 bases; unmatched bases: 5. There are 14 residues in the CDR3.

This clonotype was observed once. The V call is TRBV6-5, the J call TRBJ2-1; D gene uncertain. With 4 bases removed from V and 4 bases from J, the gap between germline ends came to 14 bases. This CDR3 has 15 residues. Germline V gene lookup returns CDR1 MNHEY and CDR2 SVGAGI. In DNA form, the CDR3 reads TGTGCCAGCAGTTCCCTAGGAGTCGCGTACAATGAGCAGTTCTTC. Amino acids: CASSSLGVAYNEQFF.

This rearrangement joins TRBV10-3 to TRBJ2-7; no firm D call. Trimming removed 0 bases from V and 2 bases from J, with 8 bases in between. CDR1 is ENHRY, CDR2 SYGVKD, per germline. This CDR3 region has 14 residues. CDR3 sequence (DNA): TGTGCCATCAGTGAGTCGGGCACCACCTACGAGCAGTACTTC. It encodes CAISESGTTYEQYF.

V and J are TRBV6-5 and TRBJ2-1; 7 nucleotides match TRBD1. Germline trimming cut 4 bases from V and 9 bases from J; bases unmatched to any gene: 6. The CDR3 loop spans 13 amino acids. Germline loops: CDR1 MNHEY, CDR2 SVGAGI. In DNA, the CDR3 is TGTGCCAGCAGTTTGACAGGGAACGGTGAGCAGTTCTTC. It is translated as CASSLTGNGEQFF.

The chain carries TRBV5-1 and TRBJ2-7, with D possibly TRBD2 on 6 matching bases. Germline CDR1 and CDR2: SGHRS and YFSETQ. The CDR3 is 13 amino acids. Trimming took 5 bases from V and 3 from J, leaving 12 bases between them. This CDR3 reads CASSRGWNYEQYF. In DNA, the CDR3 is TGCGCCAGCAGTCGGGGGTGGAACTACGAGCAGTACTTC.